This TCR beta chain was sequenced during a study of blood T cell repertoires in COVID-19. Study details: Sites in the United States, Italy and Spain provided acute and convalescent COVID-19 samples. T cells, B-cell-depleted T cells, or PBMCs provided the cDNA or gDNA that served as material.

Original processing notes: Nucleated cell counts were estimated from reference gene primer amplification. Clones were sequenced by immunoSEQ multiplex PCR, and TCRdb holds only the in-frame ones, with some missing. Clone size and the V and J calls come from that table; the DNA yielded D and trimming. The table lists around 50,000 clones, about 84% of them singletons. The V and J ends lost 0 bases and 6 bases, in that order; junction bases with no gene match: 1. Germline V gene sequence: CDR1 SGHTA, CDR2 FQGTGA. The CDR3 consists of 14 residues. This clone was recorded once. This clonotype was obtained from a woman of 80 years or more with acute or convalescent COVID-19. What was sequenced was peripheral blood. The rearrangement uses TRBV7-3 and TRBJ1-4, with 7 positions matching TRBD1. CDR3 sequence: CASSLTGTDEKLFF. DNA for the CDR3: TGTGCCAGCAGCTTAACGGGGACAGATGAAAAACTGTTTTTT.